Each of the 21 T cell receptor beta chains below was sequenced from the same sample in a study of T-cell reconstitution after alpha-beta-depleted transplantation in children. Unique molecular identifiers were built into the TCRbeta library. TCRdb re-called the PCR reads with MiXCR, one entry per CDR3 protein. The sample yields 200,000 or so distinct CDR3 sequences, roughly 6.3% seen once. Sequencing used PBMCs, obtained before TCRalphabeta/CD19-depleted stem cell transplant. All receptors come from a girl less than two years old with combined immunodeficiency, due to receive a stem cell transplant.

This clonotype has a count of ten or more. The CDR3, as DNA: TGTGCCAGCAGTTACGGCCTAGCGGGAGGAAGTTCTCTATACAATGAGCAGTTCTTC. It translates to CASSYGLAGGSSLYNEQFF. The chain joins TRBV6-2 or TRBV6-3 to TRBJ2-1; 11 positions match TRBD2. The trim removed 2 bases at V and 4 bases at J, leaving 13 bases unmatched. Germline V CDR1 and CDR2: MNHEY, SVGEGT. The CDR3 has 19 amino acids.

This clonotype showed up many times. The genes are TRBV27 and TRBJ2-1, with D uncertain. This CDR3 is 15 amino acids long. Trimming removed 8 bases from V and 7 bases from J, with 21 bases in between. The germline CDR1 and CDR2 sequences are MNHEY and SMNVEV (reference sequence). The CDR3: CASRPTVWIGNEQFF. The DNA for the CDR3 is TGTGCCAGCCGCCCAACGGTCTGGATCGGGAATGAGCAGTTCTTC.

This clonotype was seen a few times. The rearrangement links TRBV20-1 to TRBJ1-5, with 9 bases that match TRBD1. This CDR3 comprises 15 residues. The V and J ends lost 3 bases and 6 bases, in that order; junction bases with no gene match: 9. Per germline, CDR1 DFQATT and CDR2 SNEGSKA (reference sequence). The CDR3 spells CSASLTGGGVQPQHF. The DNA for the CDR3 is TGCAGTGCTAGCTTAACAGGGGGCGGGGTTCAGCCCCAGCATTTT.

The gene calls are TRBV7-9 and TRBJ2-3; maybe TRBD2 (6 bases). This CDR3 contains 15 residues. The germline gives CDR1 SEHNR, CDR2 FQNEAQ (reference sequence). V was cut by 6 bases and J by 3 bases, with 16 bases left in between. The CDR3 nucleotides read TGTGCCAGCAGTCAAACCGGAGGGGTTACAGATACGCAGTATTTT. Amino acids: CASSQTGGVTDTQYF.

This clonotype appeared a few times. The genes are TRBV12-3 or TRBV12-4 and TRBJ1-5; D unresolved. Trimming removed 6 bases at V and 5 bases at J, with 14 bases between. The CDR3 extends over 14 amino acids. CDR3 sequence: CASSAPVPHQPQHF. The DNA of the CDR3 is TGTGCCAGCAGCGCCCCAGTTCCCCATCAGCCCCAGCATTTT.

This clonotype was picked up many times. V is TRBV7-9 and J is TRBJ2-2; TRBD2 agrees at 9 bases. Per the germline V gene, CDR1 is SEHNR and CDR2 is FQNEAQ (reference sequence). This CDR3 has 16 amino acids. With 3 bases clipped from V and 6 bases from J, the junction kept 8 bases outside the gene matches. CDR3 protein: CASSFLAGGIAGELFF. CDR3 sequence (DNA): TGTGCCAGCAGCTTCTTGGCGGGGGGGATTGCCGGGGAGCTGTTTTTT.

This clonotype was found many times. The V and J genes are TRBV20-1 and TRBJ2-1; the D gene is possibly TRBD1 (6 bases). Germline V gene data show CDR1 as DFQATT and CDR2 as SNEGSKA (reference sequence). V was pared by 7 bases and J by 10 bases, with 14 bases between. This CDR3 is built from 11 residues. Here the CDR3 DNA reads TGCAGTGTCTCACAGGGCTGGGAGCAGTTCTTC. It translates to CSVSQGWEQFF.

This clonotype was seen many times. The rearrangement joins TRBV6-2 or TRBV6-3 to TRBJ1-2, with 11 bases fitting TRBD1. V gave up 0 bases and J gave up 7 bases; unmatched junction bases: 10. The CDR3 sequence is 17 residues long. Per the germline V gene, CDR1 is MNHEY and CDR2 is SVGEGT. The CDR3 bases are TGTGCCAGCAGTTACTCCCCCTCGGACAGGGGGCGTCGTGGCTACACCTTC. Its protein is CASSYSPSDRGRRGYTF.

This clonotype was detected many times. The CDR3 nucleotides are TGTGCCAGCAGCTTAGGGACTATGAGAGCGGAAGAGACCCAGTACTTC. Translation: CASSLGTMRAEETQYF. The rearrangement links TRBV11-2 to TRBJ2-5, with D tentatively TRBD2 (6 bases). Germline V gene sequence: CDR1 SGHAT, CDR2 FQNNGV. V lost 1 base to trimming and J lost 3 bases, with 15 bases between them. The CDR3 runs 16 residues.

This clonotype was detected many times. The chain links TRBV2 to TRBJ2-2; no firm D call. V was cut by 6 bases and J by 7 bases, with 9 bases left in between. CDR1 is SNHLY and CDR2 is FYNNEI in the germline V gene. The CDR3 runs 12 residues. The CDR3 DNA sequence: TGTGCCAGCAGCGGAAGCCGCGGGGAGCTGTTTTTT. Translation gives CASSGSRGELFF.

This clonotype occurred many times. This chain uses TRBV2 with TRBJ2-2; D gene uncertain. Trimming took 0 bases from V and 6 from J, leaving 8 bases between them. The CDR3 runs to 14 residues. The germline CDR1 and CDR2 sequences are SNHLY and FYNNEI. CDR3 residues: CASSEASSPGELFF. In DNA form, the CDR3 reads TGTGCCAGCAGTGAAGCTAGCTCTCCCGGGGAGCTGTTTTTT.

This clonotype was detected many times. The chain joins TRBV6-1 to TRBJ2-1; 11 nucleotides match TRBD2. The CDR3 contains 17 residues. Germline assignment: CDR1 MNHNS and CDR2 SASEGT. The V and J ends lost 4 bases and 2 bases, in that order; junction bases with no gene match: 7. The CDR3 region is CASSGGFSGRAYNEQFF. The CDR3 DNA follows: TGTGCCAGCAGTGGAGGTTTTAGCGGGAGGGCCTACAATGAGCAGTTCTTC.

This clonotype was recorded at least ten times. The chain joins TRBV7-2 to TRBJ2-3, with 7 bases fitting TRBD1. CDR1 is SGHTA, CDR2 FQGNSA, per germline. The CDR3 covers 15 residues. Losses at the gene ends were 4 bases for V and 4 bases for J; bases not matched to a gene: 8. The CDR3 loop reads CASSSRQGEADTQYF. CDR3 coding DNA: TGTGCCAGCAGCTCCCGACAGGGTGAGGCAGATACGCAGTATTTT.

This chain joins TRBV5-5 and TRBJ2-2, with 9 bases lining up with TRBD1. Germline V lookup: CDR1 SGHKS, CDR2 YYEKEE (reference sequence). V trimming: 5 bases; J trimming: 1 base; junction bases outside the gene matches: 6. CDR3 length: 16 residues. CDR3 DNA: TGTGCCAGCAGACAACAGGGGGCGCGGAACACCGGGGAGCTGTTTTTT. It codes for CASRQQGARNTGELFF.

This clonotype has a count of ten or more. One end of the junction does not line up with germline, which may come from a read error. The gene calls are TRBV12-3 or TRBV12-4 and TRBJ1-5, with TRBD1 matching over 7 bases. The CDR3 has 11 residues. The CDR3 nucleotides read TGCGTGACAGGGTGGGGTCAGCCCCAGCATTTT. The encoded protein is CVTGWGQPQHF.

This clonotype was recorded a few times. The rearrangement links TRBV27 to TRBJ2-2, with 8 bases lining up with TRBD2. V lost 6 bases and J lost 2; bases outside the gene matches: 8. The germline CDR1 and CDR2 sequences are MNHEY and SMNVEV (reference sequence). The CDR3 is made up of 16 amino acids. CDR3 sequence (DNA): TGTGCCAGCAGCCCGGGGGGGGCAGGCAACACCGGGGAGCTGTTTTTT. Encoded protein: CASSPGGAGNTGELFF.

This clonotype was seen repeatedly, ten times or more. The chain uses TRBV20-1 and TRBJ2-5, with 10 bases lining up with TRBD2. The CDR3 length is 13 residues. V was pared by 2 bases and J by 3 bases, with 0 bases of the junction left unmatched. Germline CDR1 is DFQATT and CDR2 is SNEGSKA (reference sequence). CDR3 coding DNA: TGCAGTGCTAGACTAGCGGGAGAAGAGACCCAGTACTTC. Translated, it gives CSARLAGEETQYF.

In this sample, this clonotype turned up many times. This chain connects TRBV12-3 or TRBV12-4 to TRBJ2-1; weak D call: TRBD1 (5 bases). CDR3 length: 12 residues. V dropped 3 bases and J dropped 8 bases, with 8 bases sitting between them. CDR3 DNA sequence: TGTGCCAGCAGTTTCCAGGGATATGAGCAGTTCTTC. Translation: CASSFQGYEQFF.

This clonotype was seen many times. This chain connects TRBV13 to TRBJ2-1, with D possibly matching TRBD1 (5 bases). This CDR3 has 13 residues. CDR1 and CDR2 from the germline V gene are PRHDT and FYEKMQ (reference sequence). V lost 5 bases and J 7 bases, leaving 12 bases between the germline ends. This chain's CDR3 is CASSRRVGNEQFF. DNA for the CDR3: TGTGCCAGCAGCCGCAGGGTTGGAAATGAGCAGTTCTTC.

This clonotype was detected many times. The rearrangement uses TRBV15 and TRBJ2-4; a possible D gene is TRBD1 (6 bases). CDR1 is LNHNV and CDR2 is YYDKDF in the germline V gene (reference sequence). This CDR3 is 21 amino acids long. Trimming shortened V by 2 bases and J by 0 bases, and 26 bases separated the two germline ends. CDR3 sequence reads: CATSRPPGAGTTFLAKNIQYF. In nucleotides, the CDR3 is TGTGCCACCAGCAGACCTCCAGGGGCCGGCACCACTTTTCTAGCCAAAAACATTCAGTACTTC.

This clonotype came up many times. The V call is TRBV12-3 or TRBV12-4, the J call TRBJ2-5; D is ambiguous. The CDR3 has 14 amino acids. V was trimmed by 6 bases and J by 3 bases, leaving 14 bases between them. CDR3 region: CASSRLRLKETQYF. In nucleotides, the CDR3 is TGTGCCAGCAGCCGCCTACGGCTAAAAGAGACCCAGTACTTC.